A single sample is the source of the 5 T cell receptor beta chains below, sequenced in a study of blood T cell repertoires in COVID-19. Clones were read by immunoSEQ multiplex PCR, and TCRdb kept only the in-frame ones, dropping some. The data contain about 98,000 clones, around nine tenths of them singletons. Specimen: peripheral blood. These receptors originate from a man aged 50 or older with active COVID-19.

The V gene is TRBV11-3, the J gene TRBJ2-3, with 7 bases that match TRBD2. The germline CDR1 and CDR2 sequences are SGHNT and YENEEA. The CDR3 is 15 amino acids. The ends lost 0 bases at V and 5 bases at J; junction bases unmatched: 5. CDR3: CASSLDSGVGDTQYF. DNA of the CDR3: TGTGCCAGCAGCTTAGACAGCGGGGTTGGAGATACGCAGTATTTT.

The chain couples TRBV7-9 to TRBJ2-7; TRBD1 matches at 9 bases. Germline CDR1 is SEHNR and CDR2 is FQNEAQ (reference sequence). The trim removed 3 bases at V and 0 bases at J, leaving 0 bases unmatched. The CDR3 sequence is 14 residues long. The DNA of the CDR3 is TGTGCCAGCAGCTTGACAGGGGGCTCCTACGAGCAGTACTTC. Residues: CASSLTGGSYEQYF. The variable domain in full, completed from reference TRBV7-9 and TRBJ2-7, reads DTGVSQNPRHKITKRGQNVTFRCDPISEHNRLYWYRQTLGQGPEFLTYFQNEAQLEKSRLLSDRFSAERPKGSFSTLEIQRTEQGDSAMYLCASSLTGGSYEQYFGPGTRLTVT.

This chain links TRBV6-2 or TRBV6-3 with TRBJ2-3; 9 bases are a match to TRBD2. CDR1 and CDR2 (germline): MNHEY, SVGEGT. This CDR3 is built from 16 residues. V lost 0 bases, J lost 2 bases, and 3 bases stayed unmatched. The CDR3 nucleotides read TGTGCCAGCAGTTACTCTAGCGGGGGTTCCACAGATACGCAGTATTTT. Translation gives CASSYSSGGSTDTQYF.

V and J are TRBV3-1 (or the pseudogene TRBV3-2) and TRBJ1-3; no definite D call. Germline assignment: CDR1 LGHDT and CDR2 YNNKEL (reference sequence). The V gene lost 0 bases and the J gene lost 2 bases, with 11 bases spanning the gap. This CDR3 has 16 amino acids. CDR3 amino acids: CASSQERRITGNTIYF. DNA of the CDR3: TGTGCCAGCAGCCAAGAGCGCAGGATAACTGGAAACACCATATATTTT.

The chain joins TRBV27 to TRBJ1-2, with TRBD1 matching 10 bases. From germline, CDR1 is MNHEY and CDR2 SMNVEV (reference sequence). The CDR3 extends over 14 amino acids. The J segment lost 8 bases and the V segment lost 6 bases, leaving 9 bases of the junction unmatched. The DNA of the CDR3 is TGTGCCAGCAGGTCTCGGGACAGGGGCCGCGGCTACACCTTC. It translates to CASRSRDRGRGYTF.